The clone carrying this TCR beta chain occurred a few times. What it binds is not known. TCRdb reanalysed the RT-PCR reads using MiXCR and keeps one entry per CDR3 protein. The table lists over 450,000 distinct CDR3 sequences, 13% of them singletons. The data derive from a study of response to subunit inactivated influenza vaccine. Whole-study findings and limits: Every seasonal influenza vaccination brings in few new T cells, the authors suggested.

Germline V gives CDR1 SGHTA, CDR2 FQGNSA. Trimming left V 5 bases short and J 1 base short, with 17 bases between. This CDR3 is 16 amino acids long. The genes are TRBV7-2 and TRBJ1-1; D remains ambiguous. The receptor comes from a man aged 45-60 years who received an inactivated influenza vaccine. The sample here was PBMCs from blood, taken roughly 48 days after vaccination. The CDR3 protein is CASSPPNRAANTEAFF. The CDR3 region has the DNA TGTGCCAGCAGCCCGCCCAATCGGGCAGCGAACACTGAAGCTTTCTTT.